A few counts support the clone carrying this TCR beta chain. Its antigen remains unknown. Amplification used 60 Vbeta primers and 13 Jbeta primers. Some clones are missing from TCRdb's copy, which holds only in-frame ones; the method was immunoSEQ multiplex PCR. Counted here are around 300,000 clones, under 80% occurring once; the ten biggest clones make up 2% to 2.5%. Per germline, CDR1 SEHNR and CDR2 FQNEAQ (reference sequence). Deletions cut 1 base from V and 13 bases from J, with 7 bases between. The CDR3 runs to 10 residues. This entry comes from a study of cytomegalovirus exposure and HLA in healthy donors. Study-wide background: Falling in the Caucasian-associated ancestry cluster were less than 85% of under 500 genotyped donors. Study outcomes and limitations: Certain indistinguishable V segments, among them TRBV6-2 and TRBV6-3, were excluded. Reports described diagnosis of cytomegalovirus status by the classifier as highly specific and sensitive. Links to common viral pathogens appeared, in a later analysis, for several of the most significant clusters.

The clonotype originates from a female donor in good health and CMV-seronegative. The chain has TRBV7-9 and TRBJ1-2; D call uncertain. The sample was PBMCs. The CDR3 spells CASSLVSITF. The CDR3 DNA reads TGTGCCAGCAGCTTAGTGTCAATCACCTTC. The whole variable domain, remainder taken from reference TRBV7-9 and TRBJ1-2, is DTGVSQNPRHKITKRGQNVTFRCDPISEHNRLYWYRQTLGQGPEFLTYFQNEAQLEKSRLLSDRFSAERPKGSFSTLEIQRTEQGDSAMYLCASSLVSITFGSGTRLTVV.